The clone carrying this T cell receptor (beta chain) was seen at least ten times. Hyperthyroidism was newly diagnosed in patients aged 18 to 65 (duration under 2 months). On the basis of clinical symptoms, serum thyroxine and TRAb, thyroid ultrasound and orbital computed tomography, diagnoses were made. The CDR3 regions of TCR beta were amplified from RNA transcripts. A first-round RT-PCR of the TCR CDR3 used the HTBI primer set. TCRdb re-called the multiplex PCR reads through MiXCR, storing one row per CDR3 protein. The sample consists of 500,000 to 650,000 distinct CDR3 sequences, around 15% of them appearing once. CDR1 is SGHRS and CDR2 is YFSETQ in the germline V gene. The CDR3 is 15 residues long. Trimming left V 4 bases short and J 0 bases short, with 10 bases between. The source of the sample is a study of T cells in Graves' hyperthyroidism and ophthalmopathy.

Sequenced sample: blood. The clonotype originates from a middle-aged woman with Graves' hyperthyroidism. J is TRBJ2-2 and V is TRBV5-1; D is undetermined. CDR3 region: CASSDGHANTGELFF. In nucleotides, the CDR3 is TGCGCCAGCAGCGACGGGCACGCGAACACCGGGGAGCTGTTTTTT.